Listed below are T cell receptor beta chains from one sample, sequenced in a study of T-cell reconstitution after alpha-beta-depleted transplantation in children. TCRdb fed the PCR reads into MiXCR, producing one record per CDR3 protein. The table lists tens of thousands of distinct CDR3 sequences, 15% to 20% of them singletons. The material sequenced was PBMCs, mostly from graft donor cells, taken 360 days after TCRalphabeta/CD19-depleted stem cell transplant. Receptors were obtained from a male patient aged 2-10 years who had a stem cell transplant for acute lymphoblastic leukemia, so the T cells may come from the graft donor. The CDR3 runs from the conserved cysteine through the conserved F or W. A D gene is named only where the DNA matches it firmly. A clone size is listed for some rows: how often the clone was seen (once, few, many), or a class if it is expanded.

V	J	D	size	CDR3	DNA
TRBV11-1	TRBJ2-3	TRBD2	few	CASSSIPRPSGRTDTQYF	TGTGCCAGCAGCTCTATCCCCCGCCCTAGCGGGCGCACAGATACGCAGTATTTT
TRBV27	TRBJ2-1	-	-	CASSLGAYNEQFF	TGTGCCAGCAGTTTGGGAGCTTACAATGAGCAGTTCTTC
TRBV2	TRBJ2-1	TRBD2	few	CASSEWLAGGYNEQFF	TGTGCCAGCAGTGAATGGCTAGCGGGAGGATACAATGAGCAGTTCTTC
TRBV4-2	TRBJ1-6	TRBD1	-	CASGQGAGNSPLHF	TGTGCCAGCGGTCAGGGGGCTGGGAATTCACCCCTCCACTTT
TRBV10-3	TRBJ2-7	-	few	CAARPWGRREQYF	TGTGCCGCCCGGCCATGGGGGCGGAGGGAGCAGTACTTC
TRBV5-6	TRBJ2-1	TRBD2	-	CASSLRLAGALYNEQFF	TGTGCCAGCAGCTTGAGGCTAGCGGGAGCCTTATACAATGAGCAGTTCTTC
TRBV2	TRBJ2-1	TRBD1	-	CASRSGRGPNEQFF	TGTGCCAGCAGGAGCGGAAGGGGGCCAAATGAGCAGTTCTTC
TRBV7-9	TRBJ2-6	-	-	CASSLGVSGANVLTF	TGTGCCAGCAGCTTGGGGGTCTCTGGGGCCAACGTCCTGACTTTC
TRBV24-1	TRBJ2-6	-	few	CATSDRDLSGANVLTF	TGTGCCACCAGTGATCGGGACCTCTCTGGGGCCAACGTCCTGACTTTC
TRBV7-9	TRBJ2-1	-	-	CASSPSSYNEQFF	TGTGCCAGCAGCCCAAGCTCCTACAATGAGCAGTTCTTC
TRBV11-3	TRBJ2-1	-	-	CASSESGTRYNEQFF	TGTGCCAGCAGCGAGAGCGGCACCCGGTACAATGAGCAGTTCTTC
TRBV2	TRBJ2-7	-	few	CASIRSGSSYEQYF	TGTGCCAGCATTAGAAGTGGGAGCTCCTACGAGCAGTACTTC
TRBV7-8	TRBJ2-5	-	-	CASRLTSIPETQYF	TGTGCCAGCAGGTTGACTAGTATTCCAGAGACCCAGTACTTC
TRBV12-5	TRBJ2-3	TRBD2	-	CASGLNPLMREPDTQYF	TGTGCTAGTGGTTTGAACCCCTTGATGCGGGAGCCAGATACGCAGTATTTT
TRBV12-3/TRBV12-4	TRBJ2-2	-	few	CASSSYPGRDTGELFF	TGTGCCAGCAGTTCATACCCTGGACGGGACACCGGGGAGCTGTTTTTT
TRBV4-1	TRBJ2-1	-	few	CASSQNTGYSSYNEQFF	TGCGCCAGCAGCCAAAACACAGGGTATAGCTCCTACAATGAGCAGTTCTTC
TRBV11-1	TRBJ1-4	TRBD1	-	CASSLLNKGGSDNEKLFF	TGTGCCAGCAGCTTACTAAATAAAGGGGGCAGTGATAATGAAAAACTGTTTTTT
TRBV9	TRBJ1-2	-	many	CASSVLPRYGYTF	TGTGCCAGCAGCGTGTTGCCCCGGTATGGCTACACCTTC
TRBV4-1	TRBJ2-3	-	-	CASSQGVPGLETDTQYF	TGCGCCAGCAGCCAAGGGGTCCCGGGACTTGAAACAGATACGCAGTATTTT
TRBV4-1	TRBJ2-2	-	few	CASSHLKGRLSTGELFF	TGCGCCAGCAGCCACCTTAAGGGGCGGCTATCCACCGGGGAGCTGTTTTTT
TRBV6-5	TRBJ2-6	TRBD1	-	CASSNRGSGANVLTF	TGTGCCAGCAGTAACAGGGGCTCTGGGGCCAACGTCCTGACTTTC
TRBV24-1	TRBJ2-7	-	few	CATSAFPGGYEQYF	TGTGCCACCAGTGCCTTTCCTGGGGGCTACGAGCAGTACTTC
TRBV28	TRBJ2-5	-	many	CASSSMTVSGRVWGAQYF	TGTGCCAGCAGTTCCATGACGGTCTCCGGTAGGGTTTGGGGGGCCCAGTACTTC
TRBV19	TRBJ2-2	-	-	CASSIVRAGELFF	TGTGCCAGTAGTATTGTGCGGGCCGGGGAGCTGTTTTTT
TRBV24-1	TRBJ2-2	-	-	CATSYGLNTGELFF	TGTGCCACCAGCTACGGACTCAACACCGGGGAGCTGTTTTTT
TRBV11-3	TRBJ2-1	-	-	CASRRTNYNEQFF	TGTGCCAGCAGACGGACGAATTACAATGAGCAGTTCTTC
TRBV20-1	TRBJ2-5	-	-	CSARLAYVRRETQYF	TGCAGTGCTAGATTGGCTTACGTACGGAGAGAGACCCAGTACTTC
TRBV12-3/TRBV12-4	TRBJ2-1	TRBD2	few	CASSRAPLLASSYNEQFF	TGTGCCAGCAGTCGAGCCCCTCTACTAGCGAGCTCCTACAATGAGCAGTTCTTC
TRBV5-5	TRBJ2-7	-	few	CASSLLGRQLLSYEQYF	TGTGCCAGCAGCTTGTTAGGGCGACAACTACTCTCCTACGAGCAGTACTTC
TRBV5-6	TRBJ1-2	-	-	CASSLKRNYGYTF	TGTGCCAGCAGCTTGAAGAGGAACTATGGCTACACCTTC
TRBV7-9	TRBJ2-1	TRBD1	-	CASSSSGGLYNEQFF	TGTGCCAGCAGCTCGTCAGGGGGCCTCTACAATGAGCAGTTCTTC
TRBV7-9	TRBJ2-5	-	-	CASSLILGTQETQYF	TGTGCCAGCAGCTTAATTCTGGGCACCCAGGAGACCCAGTACTTC
TRBV3-1	TRBJ1-6	TRBD1	few	CASSQIGQGSSPLHF	TGTGCCAGCAGCCAGATAGGACAGGGAAGCTCACCCCTCCACTTT
TRBV5-1	TRBJ2-1	-	few	CASSFRERGNEQFF	TGCGCCAGCAGCTTTAGAGAAAGGGGCAATGAGCAGTTCTTC
TRBV4-1	TRBJ1-1	-	few	CASSQDAPPGHKNTEAFF	TGCGCCAGCAGCCAAGATGCTCCGCCGGGACACAAGAACACTGAAGCTTTCTTC
TRBV7-9	TRBJ2-1	TRBD2	-	CASSPGGTTVALVQFF	TGTGCCAGCAGCCCTGGGGGGACTACGGTCGCGTTAGTGCAGTTCTTC
TRBV18	TRBJ1-4	-	many	CASSPSGQNVNEKLFF	TGTGCCAGCTCACCCTCCGGACAGAATGTTAATGAAAAACTGTTTTTT
TRBV9	TRBJ2-1	-	few	CASSFRGSAIYNEQFF	TGTGCCAGCAGCTTTAGGGGGTCGGCGATCTACAATGAGCAGTTCTTC
TRBV7-9	TRBJ2-7	TRBD1	few	CASSGTGTNEQYF	TGTGCCAGCTCCGGGACAGGGACTAACGAGCAGTACTTC
TRBV12-3/TRBV12-4	TRBJ1-1	-	few	CASRRQGSNTEAFF	TGTGCCAGCAGACGCCAGGGCTCGAACACTGAAGCTTTCTTT
TRBV5-1	TRBJ2-1	-	few	CASSFLSPARLYNEQFF	TGCGCCAGCAGCTTCCTTTCCCCCGCGAGGCTCTACAATGAGCAGTTCTTC
TRBV5-1	TRBJ2-5	-	-	CASNDRRAKTQYF	TGCGCCAGCAACGACAGGCGGGCGAAGACCCAGTACTTC
TRBV11-2	TRBJ2-3	TRBD2	few	CASSLVSGLAYTDTQYF	TGTGCCAGCAGCTTAGTTTCCGGACTAGCGTACACAGATACGCAGTATTTT
TRBV3-1	TRBJ2-4	-	-	CASSQGGSNIQYF	TGTGCCAGCAGCCAAGGAGGGTCGAACATTCAGTACTTC
TRBV10-3	TRBJ2-1	TRBD2	once	CAIRITSGDYNEQFF	TGTGCCATCAGAATAACTAGCGGGGACTACAATGAGCAGTTCTTC